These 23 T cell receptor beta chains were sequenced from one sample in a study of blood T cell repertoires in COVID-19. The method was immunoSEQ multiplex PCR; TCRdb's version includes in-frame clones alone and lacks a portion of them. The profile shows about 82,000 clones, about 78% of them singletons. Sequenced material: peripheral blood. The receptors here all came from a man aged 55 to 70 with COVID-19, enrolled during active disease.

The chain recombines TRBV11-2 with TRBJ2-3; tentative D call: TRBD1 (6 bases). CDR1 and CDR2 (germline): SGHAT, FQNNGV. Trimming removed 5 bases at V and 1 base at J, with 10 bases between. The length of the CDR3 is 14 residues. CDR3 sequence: CASSHHRGTDTQYF. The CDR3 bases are TGTGCCAGCAGCCACCACAGGGGCACAGATACGCAGTATTTT. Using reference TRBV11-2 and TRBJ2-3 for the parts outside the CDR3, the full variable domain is EAGVAQSPRYKIIEKRQSVAFWCNPISGHATLYWYQQILGQGPKLLIQFQNNGVVDDSQLPKDRFSAERLKGVDSTLKIQPAKLEDSAVYLCASSHHRGTDTQYFGPGTRLTVL.

CDR3 amino acids: CASNKDRRNTGELFF. In DNA, the CDR3 is TGTGCCAGCAACAAGGACAGGCGAAACACCGGGGAGCTGTTTTTT. The genes are TRBV5-6 and TRBJ2-2; 7 bases agree with TRBD1. Trimming cost V 6 bases and J 2 bases; bases outside gene matches: 7. CDR1 is SGHDT and CDR2 is YYEEEE in the germline V gene. The CDR3 runs 15 residues.

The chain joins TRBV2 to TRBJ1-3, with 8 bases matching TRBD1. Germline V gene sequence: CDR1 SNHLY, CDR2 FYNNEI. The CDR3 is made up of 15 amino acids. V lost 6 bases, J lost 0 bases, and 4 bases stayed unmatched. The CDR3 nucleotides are TGTGCCAGCAGGGGACAGGTCACCTCTGGAAACACCATATATTTT. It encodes CASRGQVTSGNTIYF.

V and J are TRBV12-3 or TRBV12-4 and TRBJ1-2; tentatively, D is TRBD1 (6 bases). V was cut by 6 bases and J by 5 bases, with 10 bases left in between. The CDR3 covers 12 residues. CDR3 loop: CASSPGEYGYTF. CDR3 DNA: TGTGCCAGCAGCCCAGGGGAATATGGCTACACCTTC.

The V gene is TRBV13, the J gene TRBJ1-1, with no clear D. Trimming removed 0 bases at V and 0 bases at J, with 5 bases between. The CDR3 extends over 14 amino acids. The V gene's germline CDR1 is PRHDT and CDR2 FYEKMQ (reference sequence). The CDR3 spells CASSLGRVNTEAFF. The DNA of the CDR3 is TGTGCCAGCAGCTTAGGTAGAGTGAACACTGAAGCTTTCTTT.

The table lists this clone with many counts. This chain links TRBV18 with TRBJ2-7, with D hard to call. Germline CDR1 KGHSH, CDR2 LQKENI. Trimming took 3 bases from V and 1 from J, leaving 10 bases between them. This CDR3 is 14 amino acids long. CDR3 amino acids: CASSPEQRSYEQYF. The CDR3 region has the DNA TGTGCCAGCTCACCTGAGCAAAGATCCTACGAGCAGTACTTC.

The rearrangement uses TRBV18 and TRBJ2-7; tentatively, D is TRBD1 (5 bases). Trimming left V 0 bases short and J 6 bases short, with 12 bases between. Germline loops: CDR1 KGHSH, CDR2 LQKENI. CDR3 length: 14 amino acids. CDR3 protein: CASSPPAGWFEQYF. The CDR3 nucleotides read TGTGCCAGCTCACCACCGGCAGGGTGGTTCGAGCAGTACTTC.

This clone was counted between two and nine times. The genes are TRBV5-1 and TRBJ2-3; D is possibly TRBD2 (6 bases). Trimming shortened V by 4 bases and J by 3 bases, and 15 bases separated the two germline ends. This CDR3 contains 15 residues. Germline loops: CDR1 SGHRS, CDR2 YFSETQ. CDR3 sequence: CASSVGQGGTDTQYF. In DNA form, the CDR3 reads TGCGCCAGCAGCGTTGGGCAGGGAGGAACAGATACGCAGTATTTT.

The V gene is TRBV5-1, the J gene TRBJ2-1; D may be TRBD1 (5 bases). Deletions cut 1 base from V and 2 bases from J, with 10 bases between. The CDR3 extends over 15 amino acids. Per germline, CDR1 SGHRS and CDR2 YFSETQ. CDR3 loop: CASSLQGTTYNEQFF. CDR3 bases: TGCGCCAGCAGCTTGCAGGGTACCACCTACAATGAGCAGTTCTTC.

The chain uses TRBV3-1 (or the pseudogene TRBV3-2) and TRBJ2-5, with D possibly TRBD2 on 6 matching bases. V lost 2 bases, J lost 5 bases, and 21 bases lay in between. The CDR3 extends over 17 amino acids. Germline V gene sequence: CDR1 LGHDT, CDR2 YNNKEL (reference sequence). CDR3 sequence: CASSQRGRAGSDETQYF. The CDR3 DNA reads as TGTGCCAGCAGCCAAAGGGGTCGGGCCGGGAGTGACGAGACCCAGTACTTC.

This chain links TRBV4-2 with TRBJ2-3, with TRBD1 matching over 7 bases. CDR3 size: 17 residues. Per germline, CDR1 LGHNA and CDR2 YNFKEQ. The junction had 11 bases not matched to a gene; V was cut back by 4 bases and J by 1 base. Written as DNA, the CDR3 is TGTGCCAGCAGCCTCACTCACGGGACAGAAGGCACAGATACGCAGTATTTT. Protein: CASSLTHGTEGTDTQYF.

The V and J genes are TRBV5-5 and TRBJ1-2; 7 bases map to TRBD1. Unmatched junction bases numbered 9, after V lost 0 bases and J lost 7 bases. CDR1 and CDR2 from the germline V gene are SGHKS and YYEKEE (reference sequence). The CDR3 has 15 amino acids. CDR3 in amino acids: CASSLGWTGGRGYTF. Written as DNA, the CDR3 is TGTGCCAGCAGCTTGGGGTGGACAGGCGGCCGTGGCTACACCTTC.

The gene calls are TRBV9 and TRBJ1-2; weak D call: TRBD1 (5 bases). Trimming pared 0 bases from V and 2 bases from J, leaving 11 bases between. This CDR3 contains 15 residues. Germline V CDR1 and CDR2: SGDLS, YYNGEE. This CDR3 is CASSVGRAENYGYTF. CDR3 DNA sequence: TGTGCCAGCAGCGTAGGCAGGGCGGAAAACTATGGCTACACCTTC.

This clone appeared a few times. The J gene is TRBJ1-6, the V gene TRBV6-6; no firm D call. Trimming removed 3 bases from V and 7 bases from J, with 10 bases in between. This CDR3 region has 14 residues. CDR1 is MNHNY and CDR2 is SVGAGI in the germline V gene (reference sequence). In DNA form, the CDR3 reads TGTGCCAGCAGTTATGGGCAAAACAATTCACCCCTCCACTTT. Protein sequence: CASSYGQNNSPLHF.

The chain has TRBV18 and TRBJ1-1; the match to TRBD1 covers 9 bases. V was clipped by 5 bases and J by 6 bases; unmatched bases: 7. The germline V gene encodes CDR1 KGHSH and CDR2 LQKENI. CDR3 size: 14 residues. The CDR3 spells CASSSGQGGSEAFF. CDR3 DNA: TGTGCCAGCTCATCGGGACAGGGTGGCTCTGAAGCTTTCTTT.

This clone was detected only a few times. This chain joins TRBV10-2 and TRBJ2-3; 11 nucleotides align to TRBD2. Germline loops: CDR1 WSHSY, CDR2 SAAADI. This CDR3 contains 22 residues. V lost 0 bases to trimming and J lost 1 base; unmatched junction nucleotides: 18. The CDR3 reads CASSESGRGGLAGPGGTDTQYF. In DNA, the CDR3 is TGCGCCAGCAGTGAGTCAGGCAGGGGCGGACTAGCGGGTCCCGGGGGCACAGATACGCAGTATTTT.

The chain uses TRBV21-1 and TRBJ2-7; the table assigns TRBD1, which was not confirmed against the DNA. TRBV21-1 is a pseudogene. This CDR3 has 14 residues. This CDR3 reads CASSKVGRGYEQYF. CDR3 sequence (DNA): TGTGCCAGCAGCAAAGTGGGCAGGGGCTACGAGCAGTACTTC.

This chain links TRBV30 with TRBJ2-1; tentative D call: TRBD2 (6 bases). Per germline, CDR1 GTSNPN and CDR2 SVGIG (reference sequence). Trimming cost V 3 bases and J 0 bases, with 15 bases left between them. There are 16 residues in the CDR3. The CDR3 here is CAWSTTRDFSYNEQFF. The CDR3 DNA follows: TGTGCCTGGAGCACAACCAGGGACTTCTCCTACAATGAGCAGTTCTTC.

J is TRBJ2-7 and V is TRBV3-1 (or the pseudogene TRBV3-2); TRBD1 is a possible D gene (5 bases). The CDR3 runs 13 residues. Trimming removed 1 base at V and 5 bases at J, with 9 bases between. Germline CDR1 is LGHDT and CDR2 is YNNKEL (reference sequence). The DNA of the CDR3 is TGTGCCAGCAGCCAAGCCAGGGCGCACGAGCAGTACTTC. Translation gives CASSQARAHEQYF.

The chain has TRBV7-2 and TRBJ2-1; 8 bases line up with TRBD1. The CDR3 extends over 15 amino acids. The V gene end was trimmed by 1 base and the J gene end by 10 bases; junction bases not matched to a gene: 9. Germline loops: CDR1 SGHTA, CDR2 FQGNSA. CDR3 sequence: CASSLEQGAQWEQFF. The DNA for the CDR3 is TGTGCCAGCAGCTTAGAGCAGGGGGCCCAGTGGGAGCAGTTCTTC.

The CDR3 is CASSVVAGAITEAFF. CDR3 bases: TGTGCCAGCAGCGTAGTCGCGGGGGCAATCACTGAAGCTTTCTTT. The chain recombines TRBV9 with TRBJ1-1, with D perhaps TRBD1 (6 bases). This CDR3 region has 15 residues. Germline CDR1 reads SGDLS; CDR2 reads YYNGEE. Trimming took 0 bases from V and 4 from J, leaving 13 bases between them.

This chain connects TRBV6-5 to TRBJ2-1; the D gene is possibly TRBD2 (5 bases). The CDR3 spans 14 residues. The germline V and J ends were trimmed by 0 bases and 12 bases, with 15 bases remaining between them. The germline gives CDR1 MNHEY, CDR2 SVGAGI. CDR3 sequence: CASSYSTGRRGQFF. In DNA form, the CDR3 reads TGTGCCAGCAGTTACTCCACGGGTCGCCGGGGGCAGTTCTTC.

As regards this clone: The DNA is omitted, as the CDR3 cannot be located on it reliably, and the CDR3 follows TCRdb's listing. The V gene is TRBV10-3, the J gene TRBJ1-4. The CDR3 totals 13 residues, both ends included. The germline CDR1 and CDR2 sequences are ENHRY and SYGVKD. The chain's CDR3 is CAIRDFGNEKLFF.